This T cell receptor (beta chain) was sequenced for a study of CD8+ T cells in alopecia areata. Reverse transcription of extracted RNA yielded cDNA, which provided the sequencing template. Produced via immunoSEQ multiplex PCR; TCRdb's table is partial and in-frame only. The data contain 90,000 to 120,000 clones, 50% to 60% of them singletons. This clone was detected only once. V shed 2 bases and J 5 bases; nucleotides not matched to a gene: 4. The CDR3 has 16 residues. Germline CDR1 SGDLS, CDR2 YYNGEE. The TCR sequence derives from a human donor with alopecia areata. Sequenced: NKG2D-low CD8+ T cells sorted from blood. The V and J genes are TRBV9 and TRBJ2-3; 14 bases align to TRBD2. The CDR3 spells CASSVGTSGSRDTQYF. The CDR3 DNA follows: TGTGCCAGCAGCGTTGGGACTAGCGGGAGTCGAGATACGCAGTATTTT.